This T cell receptor (beta chain) was sequenced in a study of shared clonotypes between healthy human individuals. Whole-study results and caveats: Generation probabilities were higher for clonotypes shared across all four sorted-subset donors than for unshared ones.

Profiled with immunoSEQ multiplex PCR; TCRdb holds only in-frame clones, not every one. The sample includes 600,000 to 750,000 clones, 90% of them seen just once. As regards this clone: Its antigen is currently unknown.

Germline V gene sequence: CDR1 SEHNR, CDR2 FQNEAQ (reference sequence). V shed 4 bases and J 2 bases; nucleotides not matched to a gene: 5. CDR3 size: 15 residues. The TCR comes from a young man in good health. Some clones in this sample may be carry-over from other donors' samples. The V call is TRBV7-9, the J call TRBJ2-1; 7 bases align to TRBD2. What was sequenced was memory CD8+ T cells from PBMCs. Subset indicated: CD45RO+ cells pooled with CCR7-negative TemRA cells. CDR3 in amino acids: CASSSRENAYNEQFF. Written as DNA, the CDR3 is TGTGCCAGCAGCTCGCGGGAGAACGCCTACAATGAGCAGTTCTTC.